Shown below are 25 T cell receptor beta chains from a single sample sequenced in a study of T cell responses to AZD1222 COVID-19 vaccine. Measured with immunoSEQ multiplex PCR; TCRdb has only the in-frame clones, and not every one. The sample includes roughly 130,000 clones, 80% to 90% of them seen just once. The sample here was peripheral blood, taken on day 0 of AZD1222 vaccination. The receptor source for this set is an adult in good health.

The genes are TRBV3-1 (or the pseudogene TRBV3-2) and TRBJ2-3; D may be TRBD1 or TRBD2 (6 bases each). V lost 4 bases and J 1 base, leaving 12 bases between the germline ends. The CDR3 sequence is 15 residues long. CDR1 and CDR2 (germline): LGHDT, YNNKEL (reference sequence). The CDR3 nucleotides are TGTGCCAGCAGCCCCCCGGGGGCGGGCACAGATACGCAGTATTTT. It specifies CASSPPGAGTDTQYF.

The V call is TRBV18, the J call TRBJ2-7; 8 nucleotides match TRBD1. The CDR3 has 15 amino acids. Germline V gene data show CDR1 as KGHSH and CDR2 as LQKENI. With V trimmed by 8 bases and J by 6 bases, 15 bases remained unmatched. The CDR3 here is CASLTGDALVGEQYF. The DNA of the CDR3 is TGTGCCAGCCTGACAGGGGATGCCCTAGTGGGCGAGCAGTACTTC. Drawing the rest from reference TRBV18 and TRBJ2-7, the complete variable domain is NAGVMQNPRHLVRRRGQEARLRCSPMKGHSHVYWYRQLPEEGLKFMVYLQKENIIDESGMPKERFSAEFPKEGPSILRIQQVVRGDSAAYFCASLTGDALVGEQYFGPGTRLTVT.

The chain combines TRBV6-5 with TRBJ1-2; 9 bases fit TRBD1. The V segment lost 6 bases and the J segment 4 bases; nucleotides outside the gene matches: 9. The CDR3 loop spans 15 amino acids. Germline V gives CDR1 MNHEY, CDR2 SVGAGI. CDR3 nucleotide sequence: TGTGCCAGCAGGGGGGACAGGGAAGCCCTCTATGGCTACACCTTC. Translating gives CASRGDREALYGYTF.

The chain couples TRBV19 to TRBJ2-7; the D gene could be TRBD1 or TRBD2 (5 bases each). Germline V lookup: CDR1 LNHDA, CDR2 SQIVND (reference sequence). V was shortened by 2 bases and J by 6 bases, with 11 bases between the two germline ends. This CDR3 has 13 amino acids. CDR3 loop: CASSIRGRGEQYF. Written as DNA, the CDR3 is TGTGCCAGTAGTATAAGGGGACGGGGCGAGCAGTACTTC.

In its sample, this clone was seen once. The gene calls are TRBV6-5 and TRBJ2-7, with D perhaps assigned TRBD1 or TRBD2 (6 bases each). V lost 2 bases and J lost 6, with 11 bases in between. The V gene's germline CDR1 is MNHEY and CDR2 SVGAGI. The CDR3 sequence is 13 residues long. The chain's CDR3 is CASSYPRGGEQYF. The CDR3 DNA reads as TGTGCCAGCAGTTACCCCAGGGGAGGCGAGCAGTACTTC.

This clone showed up just a few times. The DNA for the CDR3 is TGTGCCAGTGGACAGCTTCACTCGTACTTC. Its protein is CASGQLHSYF. V and J are TRBV2 and TRBJ2-7; D is perhaps TRBD1 (6 bases). The CDR3 totals 10 residues. V was trimmed by 9 bases and J by 12 bases, leaving 15 bases between them. In germline, CDR1 is SNHLY, CDR2 FYNNEI.

V is TRBV10-3 and J is TRBJ1-5; D ambiguous. Germline V lookup: CDR1 ENHRY, CDR2 SYGVKD. V was pared by 6 bases and J by 3 bases, with 6 bases between. This CDR3 spans 12 amino acids. CDR3 nucleotides: TGTGCCATCAGCAGGAACAATCAGCCCCAGCATTTT. Its protein product is CAISRNNQPQHF.

This rearrangement joins TRBV5-6 to TRBJ1-2; TRBD1 is a possible D gene (6 bases). V was trimmed by 0 bases and J by 4 bases, leaving 13 bases between them. Germline V lookup: CDR1 SGHDT, CDR2 YYEEEE. CDR3 length: 15 amino acids. Here the CDR3 DNA reads TGTGCCAGCAGCTTGGCCGGGGGGGCTGTCTATGGCTACACCTTC. Its translation: CASSLAGGAVYGYTF.

DNA of the CDR3: TGTGCCACCAGGGGACTAGCGGGGACCGGGGAGCTGTTTTTT. Amino acids: CATRGLAGTGELFF. The gene calls are TRBV24-1 and TRBJ2-2, with 13 nucleotides matching TRBD2. V shed 7 bases, J shed 5 bases, and the junction held 0 bases outside the gene matches. This CDR3 has 14 amino acids. Germline V gives CDR1 KGHDR, CDR2 SFDVKD.

This chain joins TRBV4-1 and TRBJ1-5; possibly TRBD1 for D (5 bases). CDR3 size: 18 residues. Germline CDR1 and CDR2: MGHRA and YSYEKL. Trimming removed 4 bases at V and 4 bases at J, with 23 bases between. The CDR3 DNA reads TGCGCCAGCAGCCCCTTCAGCCGGGGGACGGAGTCAAATCAGCCCCAGCATTTT. Translation: CASSPFSRGTESNQPQHF.

The chain recombines TRBV27 with TRBJ1-5, with D possibly TRBD1 on 5 matching bases. Germline V gene data show CDR1 as MNHEY and CDR2 as SMNVEV (reference sequence). V lost 7 bases and J lost 3, with 16 bases in between. The CDR3 spans 15 residues. The CDR3 DNA reads as TGTGCCAGCAATCCCTTGGGGGAGTCCAATCAGCCCCAGCATTTT. Translation gives CASNPLGESNQPQHF.

About this clone: Additional DNA sequences in this sample encode the identical CDR3. The chain is built from TRBV30 and TRBJ1-2; TRBD1 is a possible D gene (6 bases). Trimming left V 0 bases short and J 4 bases short, with 9 bases between. There are 13 residues in the CDR3. The V gene's germline CDR1 is GTSNPN and CDR2 SVGIG (reference sequence). As DNA, the CDR3 is TGTGCCTGGAGTGTCGGGGGGGCCTATGGCTACACCTTC. Translation: CAWSVGGAYGYTF.

For the CDR3, the DNA is TGTGCCAGCAGCTTAACCCGGCAGAGCGGGGTCCGCACAGATACGCAGTATTTT. It is translated as CASSLTRQSGVRTDTQYF. The chain recombines TRBV7-9 with TRBJ2-3, with TRBD2 matching 7 bases. Trimming cost V 2 bases and J 1 base; bases outside gene matches: 12. Germline V gives CDR1 SEHNR, CDR2 FQNEAQ (reference sequence). The CDR3 length is 18 residues.

V is TRBV6-2 or TRBV6-3 and J is TRBJ2-7; D ambiguous. CDR3 size: 13 residues. Trimming shortened V by 5 bases and J by 3 bases, and 11 bases separated the two germline ends. From germline, CDR1 is MNHEY and CDR2 SVGEGT. The CDR3 here is CASSPAPYYEQYF. DNA for the CDR3: TGTGCCAGCAGTCCGGCCCCCTACTACGAGCAGTACTTC.

The chain links TRBV4-1 to TRBJ2-7, with 7 nucleotides matching TRBD1. Germline V gene data show CDR1 as MGHRA and CDR2 as YSYEKL. CDR3 length: 14 amino acids. V was clipped by 1 base and J by 5 bases; unmatched bases: 5. CDR3 residues: CASSQGQGFDEQYF. DNA of the CDR3: TGCGCCAGCAGCCAAGGACAGGGATTTGACGAGCAGTACTTC.

The gene calls are TRBV11-2 and TRBJ2-3, with 9 bases identical to TRBD1. CDR1 and CDR2 (germline): SGHAT, FQNNGV. The CDR3 runs to 15 residues. Trimming took 4 bases from V and 3 from J; bases not matched to a gene: 5. This CDR3 is CASSSDRGGTDTQYF. The CDR3 region has the DNA TGTGCCAGCAGCTCCGACAGGGGGGGGACAGATACGCAGTATTTT. Full variable domain (missing parts from reference TRBV11-2 and TRBJ2-3): EAGVAQSPRYKIIEKRQSVAFWCNPISGHATLYWYQQILGQGPKLLIQFQNNGVVDDSQLPKDRFSAERLKGVDSTLKIQPAKLEDSAVYLCASSSDRGGTDTQYFGPGTRLTVL.

The J gene is TRBJ1-1, the V gene TRBV29-1; D uncertain. This CDR3 has 13 amino acids. CDR1 is SQVTM, CDR2 ANQGSEA, per germline. V lost 6 bases and J lost 1, with 12 bases in between. The CDR3 sequence: CSVTALGNTEAFF. In nucleotides, the CDR3 is TGCAGCGTCACAGCATTAGGGAACACTGAAGCTTTCTTT. Combining the CDR3 with reference TRBV29-1 and TRBJ1-1 gives the whole variable domain SAVISQKPSRDICQRGTSLTIQCQVDSQVTMMFWYRQQPGQSLTLIATANQGSEATYESGFVIDKFPISRPNLTFSTLTVSNMSPEDSSIYLCSVTALGNTEAFFGQGTRLTVV.

Ten or more counts support this clone. The rearrangement uses TRBV11-3 and TRBJ2-7; 7 bases match TRBD2. The CDR3 totals 15 residues. The junction had 6 bases not matched to a gene; V was cut back by 2 bases and J by 2 bases. Per the germline V gene, CDR1 is SGHNT and CDR2 is YENEEA. This chain's CDR3 is CASSLRAGVTYEQYF. DNA of the CDR3: TGTGCCAGCAGCTTAAGGGCGGGAGTCACCTACGAGCAGTACTTC.

This chain links TRBV9 with TRBJ1-4; 10 bases map to TRBD1. From germline, CDR1 is SGDLS and CDR2 YYNGEE. The CDR3 contains 18 residues. J was trimmed by 6 bases and V by 1 base; bases with no gene match: 12. The DNA for the CDR3 is TGTGCCAGCAGCGTATCACTGAAGTTTGGGACAGGGGATGAAAAACTGTTTTTT. Amino acid sequence: CASSVSLKFGTGDEKLFF. Full variable domain (outside the CDR3, taken from reference TRBV9 and TRBJ1-4): DSGVTQTPKHLITATGQRVTLRCSPRSGDLSVYWYQQSLDQGLQFLIQYYNGEERAKGNILERFSAQQFPDLHSELNLSSLELGDSALYFCASSVSLKFGTGDEKLFFGSGTQLSVL.

The rearrangement joins TRBV11-2 to TRBJ2-5; a weak D match, TRBD2 (6 bases). Deletions cut 0 bases from V and 2 bases from J, with 13 bases between. The V gene's germline CDR1 is SGHAT and CDR2 FQNNGV. The CDR3 has 16 residues. This CDR3 is CASSLDLLAEQETQYF. The CDR3 region has the DNA TGTGCCAGCAGCTTAGATTTACTAGCAGAACAAGAGACCCAGTACTTC.

V gene TRBV27 combines with J gene TRBJ1-1; no clear D gene. From germline, CDR1 is MNHEY and CDR2 SMNVEV (reference sequence). This CDR3 spans 14 amino acids. Deletions cut 3 bases from V and 4 bases from J, with 12 bases between. Written as DNA, the CDR3 is TGTGCCAGCAGTTTCGGGTCGGCAGGCACTGAAGCTTTCTTT. It translates to CASSFGSAGTEAFF.

This clone was seen at least ten times. Other DNA sequences of this sample code for an identical CDR3. V and J are TRBV19 and TRBJ1-1; possible D gene TRBD1, 5 bases. Germline assignment: CDR1 LNHDA and CDR2 SQIVND (reference sequence). The CDR3 totals 15 residues. V was clipped by 7 bases and J by 0 bases, with 15 bases between them. CDR3 sequence: CASTSQGGMNTEAFF. CDR3 coding DNA: TGTGCCAGTACCTCTCAGGGCGGTATGAACACTGAAGCTTTCTTT.

This CDR3 reads CAISEGGNEQFF. CDR3 in DNA: TGTGCCATCAGTGAGGGCGGCAATGAGCAGTTCTTC. The chain joins TRBV10-3 to TRBJ2-1, with no clear D. Trimming removed 2 bases at V and 6 bases at J, with 5 bases between. CDR1 ENHRY and CDR2 SYGVKD come from the germline V gene. The CDR3 totals 12 residues.

The gene calls are TRBV6-5 and TRBJ2-3; 8 positions match TRBD1. Per the germline V gene, CDR1 is MNHEY and CDR2 is SVGAGI. The CDR3 consists of 12 residues. V was pared by 10 bases and J by 4 bases, with 4 bases of the junction left unmatched. In DNA, the CDR3 is TGTGCCACAGGGACAGGCCCAGATACGCAGTATTTT. Its protein product is CATGTGPDTQYF.

This clone showed up just once. The V and J genes are TRBV15 and TRBJ2-5; TRBD2 is a possible D gene (6 bases). This CDR3 region has 15 residues. Germline assignment: CDR1 LNHNV and CDR2 YYDKDF (reference sequence). V gave up 0 bases and J gave up 4 bases, with 12 bases separating them. The CDR3 spells CATSRDPGGRETQYF. The CDR3 bases are TGTGCCACCAGCAGAGATCCTGGAGGGAGAGAGACCCAGTACTTC.